The 26 T cell receptor beta chains listed next were all sequenced from one sample in a study of blood T cell repertoires in COVID-19. Measured with immunoSEQ multiplex PCR; TCRdb has only the in-frame clones, and not every one. The sample has around 140,000 clones, roughly two thirds seen once. The sample comprised peripheral blood. These receptors originate from a woman in her 70s with acute or convalescent COVID-19.

The chain recombines TRBV10-3 with TRBJ1-2; 9 bases line up with TRBD1. The CDR3 consists of 14 residues. Germline lookup yields CDR1 ENHRY and CDR2 SYGVKD. J was trimmed by 6 bases and V by 8 bases; bases with no gene match: 10. The CDR3 DNA sequence: TGTGCCATCCAACAGGGGGGGGACAGGGATGGCTACACCTTC. This sequence encodes CAIQQGGDRDGYTF.

This chain joins TRBV12-5 and TRBJ1-5; 7 nucleotides match TRBD1. V shed 6 bases and J 6 bases; nucleotides not matched to a gene: 2. Looked up from germline, CDR1 is LGHNT and CDR2 is FRNRAP. The CDR3 consists of 12 residues. CDR3 in amino acids: CASGEGAQPQHF. CDR3 sequence (DNA): TGTGCTAGTGGGGAGGGGGCTCAGCCCCAGCATTTT.

The rearrangement uses TRBV5-1 and TRBJ2-5; 10 nucleotides line up with TRBD1. With V trimmed by 3 bases and J by 5 bases, 7 bases remained unmatched. The V gene's germline CDR1 is SGHRS and CDR2 YFSETQ. This CDR3 contains 15 residues. In DNA form, the CDR3 reads TGCGCCAGCAGCTACCTGACAGGGGGCTGGGAGACCCAGTACTTC. Encoded protein: CASSYLTGGWETQYF.

This clone was detected only a few times. CDR3 sequence (DNA): TGCGCCAGCAGCCAAGAGGGATTCGGGGGTGAGCAGTTCTTC. It yields the protein CASSQEGFGGEQFF. J is TRBJ2-1 and V is TRBV4-3; D might be TRBD2 (6 bases). V was cut by 0 bases and J by 9 bases, with 12 bases left in between. CDR3 length equals 14 residues. Germline V gives CDR1 LGHNA, CDR2 YSLEER.

The chain employs TRBV28 and TRBJ1-4; a possible D gene is TRBD1 (5 bases). Germline V CDR1 and CDR2: MDHEN, SYDVKM. This CDR3 region has 14 residues. Trimming shortened V by 2 bases and J by 5 bases, and 9 bases separated the two germline ends. The CDR3 spells CASSLVGRNEKLFF. CDR3 nucleotides: TGTGCCAGCAGTTTAGTGGGGCGGAATGAAAAACTGTTTTTT.

The rearrangement joins TRBV6-2 or TRBV6-3 to TRBJ2-2, with a possible D match to TRBD2 (5 bases). The V end lost 5 bases, the J end lost 4 bases, and 14 bases lay between the germline ends. The germline gives CDR1 MNHEY, CDR2 SVGEGT. This CDR3 spans 15 amino acids. The CDR3 DNA reads as TGTGCCAGCAGTCCCCTGGCGGGTATCACCGGGGAGCTGTTTTTT. Its protein product is CASSPLAGITGELFF.

This clone was found a few times. The chain has TRBV24-1 and TRBJ2-5; a weak D match, TRBD2 (6 bases). The germline gives CDR1 KGHDR, CDR2 SFDVKD. The CDR3 totals 13 residues. Between the trimmed V and J ends, which lost 10 bases and 1 base, there was a span of 12 bases. The CDR3 DNA follows: TGTGCCACGGCGGGACTTTCCCAAGAGACCCAGTACTTC. The encoded protein is CATAGLSQETQYF.

This chain uses TRBV5-1 with TRBJ1-2; 8 nucleotides align to TRBD1. The V gene's germline CDR1 is SGHRS and CDR2 YFSETQ. The CDR3 is 15 amino acids. The V segment lost 4 bases and the J segment 4 bases; nucleotides outside the gene matches: 9. The CDR3 region has the DNA TGCGCCAGCAGCCCCGGGACAGGCATAATCTATGGCTACACCTTC. Translated, it gives CASSPGTGIIYGYTF. The whole variable domain, filled in from reference TRBV5-1 and TRBJ1-2, reads KAGVTQTPRYLIKTRGQQVTLSCSPISGHRSVSWYQQTPGQGLQFLFEYFSETQRNKGNFPGRFSGRQFSNSRSEMNVSTLELGDSALYLCASSPGTGIIYGYTFGSGTRLTVV.

V usage is TRBV5-1 and J usage is TRBJ2-1; D perhaps matches TRBD2 (6 bases). V was cut by 0 bases and J by 9 bases, with 19 bases left in between. This CDR3 is 16 amino acids long. Looked up from germline, CDR1 is SGHRS and CDR2 is YFSETQ. CDR3 region: CASSLVSQADGGEQFF. The CDR3 DNA reads as TGCGCCAGCAGCTTGGTATCCCAGGCCGACGGGGGTGAGCAGTTCTTC.

The chain uses TRBV2 and TRBJ1-3, with 7 nucleotides matching TRBD1. After removal of 5 bases from V and 4 bases from J, the junction contained 8 bases not matched to a gene. There are 15 residues in the CDR3. Germline CDR1 SNHLY, CDR2 FYNNEI. CDR3 amino acids: CASSRDRPRGNTIYF. DNA for the CDR3: TGTGCCAGCAGTCGGGACAGACCAAGGGGAAACACCATATATTTT.

The J gene is TRBJ2-2, the V gene TRBV24-1, with 8 bases fitting TRBD1. J lost 5 bases, V lost 6 bases, and 4 bases had no gene match. Germline lookup yields CDR1 KGHDR and CDR2 SFDVKD. The CDR3 loop spans 14 amino acids. The CDR3 protein is CATSNYRGTGELFF. The CDR3 DNA reads TGTGCCACCAGTAATTACAGGGGGACCGGGGAGCTGTTTTTT.

The chain uses TRBV7-6 and TRBJ2-1, with 9 bases aligning to TRBD1. Trimming cost V 5 bases and J 9 bases; bases outside gene matches: 8. This CDR3 is built from 14 residues. The germline V gene encodes CDR1 SGHVS and CDR2 FNYEAQ. CDR3 DNA: TGTGCCAGCAGCGAACAGGGGGCGCGGGGTGAGCAGTTCTTC. It is translated as CASSEQGARGEQFF.

The chain joins TRBV7-8 to TRBJ1-1; 7 nucleotides align to TRBD1. The CDR3 has 14 residues. Germline CDR1 reads SGHVS; CDR2 reads FQNEAQ. J gave up 1 base and V 4 bases, and 3 bases lay outside the gene matches. CDR3 nucleotide sequence: TGTGCCAGCAGCTCCCAGGGGGGGAACACTGAAGCTTTCTTT. Encoded protein: CASSSQGGNTEAFF.

The chain is built from TRBV11-2 and TRBJ2-6, with D perhaps TRBD2 (6 bases). The CDR3 spans 15 residues. The germline CDR1 and CDR2 sequences are SGHAT and FQNNGV. V was trimmed by 5 bases and J by 1 base, leaving 9 bases between them. CDR3 amino acids: CASSLGTSGANVLTF. The DNA of the CDR3 is TGTGCCAGCAGCCTCGGGACTTCTGGGGCCAACGTCCTGACTTTC.

V usage is TRBV9 and J usage is TRBJ1-4; 7 bases fit TRBD1. Germline V gene data show CDR1 as SGDLS and CDR2 as YYNGEE. V was pared by 4 bases and J by 0 bases, with 15 bases of the junction left unmatched. The CDR3 has 19 residues. This CDR3 is CASSPLHDRDIATNEKLFF. The CDR3 region has the DNA TGTGCCAGCAGCCCCCTCCATGACAGGGATATTGCAACTAATGAAAAACTGTTTTTT.

The genes are TRBV28 and TRBJ1-6, with D perhaps matching TRBD1 (6 bases). Germline-derived CDR1 and CDR2 are MDHEN and SYDVKM. The CDR3 consists of 17 residues. The V end was cut by 7 bases, the J end by 5 bases, with 21 bases between. CDR3 amino acids: CASTSLPGGPDNSPLHF. The CDR3 DNA is TGTGCCAGCACCTCCCTCCCGGGGGGGCCAGATAATTCACCCCTCCACTTT.

This clone appeared a few times. The chain recombines TRBV18 with TRBJ1-2, with 10 positions matching TRBD1. The CDR3 has 17 amino acids. Trimming removed 4 bases from V and 4 bases from J; junction bases left unmatched: 12. Germline CDR1 reads KGHSH; CDR2 reads LQKENI. CDR3 nucleotide sequence: TGTGCCAGCTCACAGAACGAACCGGGACAGGGGAGCTATGGCTACACCTTC. Its protein product is CASSQNEPGQGSYGYTF.

This clone was seen a handful of times. This chain links TRBV4-1 with TRBJ2-2; 7 positions agree with TRBD1. The CDR3 length is 15 residues. Trimming removed 6 bases from V and 6 bases from J; junction bases left unmatched: 10. The germline gives CDR1 MGHRA, CDR2 YSYEKL. CDR3 residues: CASSRGAGGPGELFF. The CDR3 DNA sequence: TGCGCCAGCAGTCGAGGGGCAGGGGGACCCGGGGAGCTGTTTTTT.

The rearrangement uses TRBV7-3 and TRBJ2-2; 7 positions agree with TRBD2. J gave up 5 bases and V 0 bases, and 3 bases lay outside the gene matches. The germline CDR1 and CDR2 sequences are SGHTA and FQGTGA. This CDR3 comprises 15 residues. This chain's CDR3 is CASSLTGTITGELFF. The CDR3 nucleotides read TGTGCCAGCAGCTTAACCGGGACTATAACCGGGGAGCTGTTTTTT.

The DNA for the CDR3 is TGTGCCAGCAGTATTGACTCCCGTCCCACAGATACGCAGTATTTT. Translating it yields CASSIDSRPTDTQYF. This chain links TRBV6-4 with TRBJ2-3; D is uncertain. This CDR3 is built from 15 residues. Trimming cost V 5 bases and J 2 bases, with 14 bases left between them. The germline V gene encodes CDR1 MRHNA and CDR2 SNTAGT.

The chain recombines TRBV3-1 (or the pseudogene TRBV3-2) with TRBJ2-5; 9 bases align to TRBD2. Germline lookup yields CDR1 LGHDT and CDR2 YNNKEL (reference sequence). Trimming at V came to 6 bases and at J to 0 bases, leaving 5 bases not matched to a gene. This CDR3 contains 15 residues. CDR3 amino acids: CASRLSGGNQETQYF. The CDR3 nucleotides read TGTGCCAGCAGGTTGAGCGGGGGGAACCAAGAGACCCAGTACTTC.

This clone has a single count. The chain joins TRBV7-2 to TRBJ2-1, with 10 positions matching TRBD2. The V and J ends lost 3 bases and 10 bases, in that order; junction bases with no gene match: 6. CDR1 is SGHTA and CDR2 is FQGNSA in the germline V gene. The CDR3 has 14 amino acids. The CDR3 reads CASSLSGGAFEQFF. Written as DNA, the CDR3 is TGTGCCAGCAGCTTGAGCGGGGGGGCCTTCGAGCAGTTCTTC.

The chain combines TRBV19 with TRBJ1-6; weak D call: TRBD1 (5 bases). The CDR3 sequence is 15 residues long. Germline CDR1 is LNHDA and CDR2 is SQIVND (reference sequence). Between the trimmed V and J ends, which lost 6 bases and 7 bases, there was a span of 16 bases. The CDR3 DNA reads as TGTGCCAGTAGCGGCTTGAGCCAGGGCAATTCACCCCTCCACTTT. Encoded protein: CASSGLSQGNSPLHF.

The gene calls are TRBV6-5 and TRBJ1-1; D is perhaps TRBD1 (5 bases). V was cut by 4 bases and J by 0 bases, with 12 bases left in between. The germline gives CDR1 MNHEY, CDR2 SVGAGI. The CDR3 is made up of 15 amino acids. The CDR3 bases are TGTGCCAGCAGTTTCACGACAGCCTTGAACACTGAAGCTTTCTTT. It is translated as CASSFTTALNTEAFF.

This clone was recorded a few times. The V gene is TRBV29-1, the J gene TRBJ1-2; the D is unclear. Trimming removed 4 bases from V and 6 bases from J, with 12 bases in between. The CDR3 is 12 residues long. Germline CDR1 and CDR2: SQVTM and ANQGSEA. The CDR3 here is CSVVRGDHGYTF. CDR3 sequence (DNA): TGCAGCGTTGTACGCGGGGATCATGGCTACACCTTC.

The chain uses TRBV11-3 and TRBJ2-3; 7 bases agree with TRBD2. The CDR3 sequence is 18 residues long. CDR1 and CDR2 from the germline V gene are SGHNT and YENEEA. J gave up 3 bases and V 1 base, and 13 bases lay outside the gene matches. CDR3 amino acids: CASSLGGGSFGGTDTQYF. CDR3 bases: TGTGCCAGCAGCTTAGGGGGGGGAAGCTTCGGAGGAACAGATACGCAGTATTTT.